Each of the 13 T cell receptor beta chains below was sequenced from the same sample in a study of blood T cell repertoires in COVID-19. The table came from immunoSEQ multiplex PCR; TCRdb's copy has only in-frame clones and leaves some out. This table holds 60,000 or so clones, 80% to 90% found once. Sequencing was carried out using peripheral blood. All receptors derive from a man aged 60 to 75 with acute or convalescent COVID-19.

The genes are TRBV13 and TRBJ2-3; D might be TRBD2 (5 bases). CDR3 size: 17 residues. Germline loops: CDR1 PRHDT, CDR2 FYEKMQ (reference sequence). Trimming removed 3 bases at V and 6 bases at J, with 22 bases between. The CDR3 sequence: CASSFYGLPRNVDTQYF. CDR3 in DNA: TGTGCCAGCAGCTTTTACGGACTCCCGCGAAACGTGGATACGCAGTATTTT.

CDR3 residues: CASSSAGTGNEQYF. CDR3 DNA sequence: TGCGCCAGCAGTTCCGCCGGGACAGGGAATGAGCAGTACTTC. This sequence joins TRBV10-1 and TRBJ2-7, with TRBD1 matching 9 bases. CDR1 is WNHNN, CDR2 SYGVQD, per germline (reference sequence). CDR3 length: 14 amino acids. V shed 5 bases and J 7 bases; nucleotides not matched to a gene: 9.

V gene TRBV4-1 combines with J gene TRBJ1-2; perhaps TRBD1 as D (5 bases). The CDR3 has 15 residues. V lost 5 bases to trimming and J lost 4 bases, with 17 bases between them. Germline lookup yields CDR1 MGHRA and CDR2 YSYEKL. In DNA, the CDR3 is TGCGCCAGCAGCACGGGGGGGATTTCTATCTATGGCTACACCTTC. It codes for CASSTGGISIYGYTF.

The CDR3 region is CASRDYFYGYTF. CDR3 nucleotide sequence: TGTGCCAGTAGGGACTACTTCTATGGCTACACCTTC. The V and J genes are TRBV6-6 and TRBJ1-2, with D possibly matching TRBD1 (5 bases). Germline V gives CDR1 MNHNY, CDR2 SVGAGI (reference sequence). There are 12 residues in the CDR3. V was pared by 9 bases and J by 4 bases, with 12 bases between.

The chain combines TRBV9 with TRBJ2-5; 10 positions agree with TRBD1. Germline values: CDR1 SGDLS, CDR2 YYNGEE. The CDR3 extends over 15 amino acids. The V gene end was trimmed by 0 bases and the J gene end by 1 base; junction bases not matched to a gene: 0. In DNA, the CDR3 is TGTGCCAGCAGCGTAGGGACAGGGGGCCAAGAGACCCAGTACTTC. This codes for CASSVGTGGQETQYF. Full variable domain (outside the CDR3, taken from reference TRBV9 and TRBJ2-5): DSGVTQTPKHLITATGQRVTLRCSPRSGDLSVYWYQQSLDQGLQFLIQYYNGEERAKGNILERFSAQQFPDLHSELNLSSLELGDSALYFCASSVGTGGQETQYFGPGTRLLVL.

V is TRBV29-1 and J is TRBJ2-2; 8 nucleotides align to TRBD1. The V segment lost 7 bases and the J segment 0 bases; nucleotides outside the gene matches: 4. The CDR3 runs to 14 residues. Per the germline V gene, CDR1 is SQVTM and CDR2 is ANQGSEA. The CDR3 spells CSAEGQANTGELFF. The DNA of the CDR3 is TGCAGCGCAGAGGGACAGGCGAACACCGGGGAGCTGTTTTTT.

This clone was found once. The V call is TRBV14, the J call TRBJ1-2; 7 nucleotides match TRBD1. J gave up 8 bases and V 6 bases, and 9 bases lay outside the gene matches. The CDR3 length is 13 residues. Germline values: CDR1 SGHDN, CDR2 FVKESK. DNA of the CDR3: TGTGCCAGCAGACAAACAGGGGCTATAGGCTACACCTTC. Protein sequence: CASRQTGAIGYTF. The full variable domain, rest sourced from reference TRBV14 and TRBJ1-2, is EAGVTQFPSHSVIEKGQTVTLRCDPISGHDNLYWYRRVMGKEIKFLLHFVKESKQDESGMPNNRFLAERTGGTYSTLKVQPAELEDSGVYFCASRQTGAIGYTFGSGTRLTVV.

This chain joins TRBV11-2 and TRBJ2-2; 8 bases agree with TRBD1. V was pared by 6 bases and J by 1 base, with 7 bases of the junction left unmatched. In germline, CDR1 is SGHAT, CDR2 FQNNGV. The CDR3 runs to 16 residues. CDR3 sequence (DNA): TGTGCCAGCAGTTTCACAGGGGGGAAGAACACCGGGGAGCTGTTTTTT. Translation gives CASSFTGGKNTGELFF.

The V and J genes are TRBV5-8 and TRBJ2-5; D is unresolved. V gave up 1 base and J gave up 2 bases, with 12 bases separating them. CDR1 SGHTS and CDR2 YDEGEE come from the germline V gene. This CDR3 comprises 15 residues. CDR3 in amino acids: CASSLQVSQQETQYF. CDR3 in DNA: TGTGCCAGCAGCTTGCAGGTCTCCCAACAAGAGACCCAGTACTTC.

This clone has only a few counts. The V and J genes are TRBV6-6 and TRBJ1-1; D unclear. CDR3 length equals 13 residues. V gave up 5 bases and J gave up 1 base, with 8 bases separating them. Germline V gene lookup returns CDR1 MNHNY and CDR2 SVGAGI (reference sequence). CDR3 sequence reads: CASSVLGNTEAFF. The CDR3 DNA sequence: TGTGCCAGCAGTGTTCTCGGGAACACTGAAGCTTTCTTT.

CDR3 bases: TGTGCCAGCAGCTTCGAGGGTTATGGCGGGGAGCTGTTTTTT. Translated: CASSFEGYGGELFF. V is TRBV11-3 and J is TRBJ2-2, with D perhaps TRBD2 (5 bases). CDR1 and CDR2 from the germline V gene are SGHNT and YENEEA. CDR3 size: 14 residues. V was cut by 3 bases and J by 7 bases, with 12 bases left in between.

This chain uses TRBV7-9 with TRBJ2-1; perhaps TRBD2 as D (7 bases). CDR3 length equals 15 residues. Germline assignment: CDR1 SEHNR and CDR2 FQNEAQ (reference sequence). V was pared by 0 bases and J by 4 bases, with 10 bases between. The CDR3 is CASSLAGGLYNEQFF. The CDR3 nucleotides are TGTGCCAGCAGCTTAGCCGGGGGGCTGTACAATGAGCAGTTCTTC.

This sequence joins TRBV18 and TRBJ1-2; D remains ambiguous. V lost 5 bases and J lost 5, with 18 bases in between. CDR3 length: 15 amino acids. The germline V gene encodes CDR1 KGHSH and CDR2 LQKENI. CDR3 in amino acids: CASSAATGREYGYTF. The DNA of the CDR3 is TGTGCCAGCTCAGCAGCTACCGGGAGAGAGTATGGCTACACCTTC.